The TCR beta chain under discussion was sequenced for a study of blood T cells in healthy people across ages. The germline V gene encodes CDR1 MNHEY and CDR2 SVGAGI. The CDR3 length is 16 residues. V was pared by 5 bases and J by 5 bases, with 13 bases of the junction left unmatched. General study findings and limits: Diversity estimated from one million T cells was considered an underestimate.

A sample-barcoded 5' primer and a J-beta primer mix were used in a second PCR of about 7 to 11 cycles. MiXCR, run by TCRdb on the 5' RACE reads, gives a single entry per CDR3 protein. The sample lists more than 800,000 distinct CDR3 sequences, less than 50% occurring once. With regard to this clonotype: What it binds is not known.

Researchers report isolating at least 6 million PBMCs per sample. This sequence originates from a woman between 55 and 75 years old in good health. Sequenced: blood. The J gene is TRBJ2-5, the V gene TRBV6-5, with 8 bases fitting TRBD1. The CDR3 coding sequence is TGTGCCAGCAGTACCGGACAGGGAGATGGCTGGGAGACCCAGTACTTC. This encodes CASSTGQGDGWETQYF.